This record looks at one T cell receptor (beta chain) sequence and its context. This sample is part of a study of shared clonotypes between healthy human individuals. About the study: Each donor contributed plates that comprised three CD4 naive, three CD4 memory, two CD8 naive and one CD8 memory.

This CDR3 is 14 amino acids long. Trimming removed 0 bases at V and 4 bases at J, with 9 bases between. CDR1 and CDR2 (germline): MNHEY, SVGAGI. Measured with immunoSEQ multiplex PCR; TCRdb has only the in-frame clones, and not every one. This table has roughly 500,000 clones, 90% to 97% appearing once. Negatively enriched CD4+ T cells were divided by CD45RA into naive and memory. Sequenced sample: naive CD4+ T cells sorted from blood. As to subset: CD45RA+ positively selected. This clonotype was obtained from a woman aged 30 to 39 in good health. This sequence joins TRBV6-5 and TRBJ2-5; D perhaps matches TRBD2 (5 bases). CDR3 loop: CASSYSGVRETQYF. The CDR3 coding sequence is TGTGCCAGCAGTTACTCCGGGGTCCGAGAGACCCAGTACTTC.